The 23 T cell receptor beta chains reported below all come from one sample, sequenced in a study of human T cells and chemical hapten exposure. Time point denoted: pre-sensitization, week 0. Described treatment: therapeutic diphenylcyclopropenone sensitization with weekly scalp DPC. TCRdb redid the calling of the RACE reads with MiXCR, one entry per CDR3 protein. The table lists a few hundred thousand distinct CDR3 sequences, almost 8% of them singletons, with more than 1% in the top ten. Here the sequenced sample was whole blood, taken in connection with sensitization to the hapten diphenylcyclopropenone (DPC). The receptor source for this set is a man aged 18 to 29 with alopecia areata. Some clones in this sample may be carry-over from other donors' samples.

This clonotype was seen repeatedly, ten times or more. V gene TRBV6-2 or TRBV6-3 combines with J gene TRBJ1-2, with 9 bases aligning to TRBD1. The CDR3 runs 14 residues. Looked up from germline, CDR1 is MNHEY and CDR2 is SVGEGT. With 6 bases clipped from V and 6 bases from J, the junction kept 8 bases outside the gene matches. Here the CDR3 reads CASSPGQGRHGYTF. DNA for the CDR3: TGTGCCAGCAGCCCCGGACAGGGGAGACATGGCTACACCTTC.

The chain links TRBV3-1 to TRBJ1-4; D not certain. V was shortened by 5 bases and J by 0 bases, with 7 bases between the two germline ends. The CDR3 covers 14 residues. CDR1 LGHDT and CDR2 YNNKEL come from the germline V gene (reference sequence). Here the CDR3 reads CASSRDPTNEKLFF. CDR3 DNA: TGTGCCAGCAGCAGAGACCCAACTAATGAAAAACTGTTTTTT.

The table lists this clonotype with many counts. V gene TRBV6-2 or TRBV6-3 combines with J gene TRBJ1-6; possible D gene TRBD1, 5 bases. V dropped 6 bases and J dropped 5 bases, with 11 bases sitting between them. This CDR3 region has 14 residues. Germline V lookup: CDR1 MNHEY, CDR2 SVGEGT. The chain's CDR3 is CASSRGENNSPLHF. CDR3 sequence (DNA): TGTGCCAGCAGCCGGGGGGAGAATAATTCACCCCTCCACTTT.

This clonotype appeared a few times. The chain has TRBV3-1 and TRBJ2-1; maybe TRBD2 (5 bases). This CDR3 is 19 amino acids long. Per the germline V gene, CDR1 is LGHDT and CDR2 is YNNKEL (reference sequence). V lost 6 bases, J lost 1 base, and 25 bases lay in between. The CDR3 spells CASRDASREMSRSYNEQFF. The DNA for the CDR3 is TGTGCCAGCAGGGATGCTAGCCGAGAAATGAGTAGGTCCTACAATGAGCAGTTCTTC.

The genes are TRBV11-2 and TRBJ2-1, with 8 bases lining up with TRBD2. The V gene end was trimmed by 6 bases and the J gene end by 7 bases; junction bases not matched to a gene: 17. Germline lookup yields CDR1 SGHAT and CDR2 FQNNGV. The CDR3 spans 17 residues. The CDR3 coding sequence is TGTGCCAGCAGGATAGCATTCCGGGGGGGCTTCAAAAATGAGCAGTTCTTC. Amino acids: CASRIAFRGGFKNEQFF.

The V gene is TRBV4-3, the J gene TRBJ2-3; D not resolved. V was cut by 0 bases and J by 4 bases, with 11 bases left in between. Germline CDR1 reads LGHNA; CDR2 reads YSLEER. The CDR3 length is 15 residues. CDR3 sequence (DNA): TGCGCCAGCAGCCAAGACCCGGCTATGGCAGATACGCAGTATTTT. Translation gives CASSQDPAMADTQYF.

V is TRBV7-2 and J is TRBJ2-2; D remains ambiguous. This CDR3 contains 12 residues. Per germline, CDR1 SGHTA and CDR2 FQGNSA. Trimming left V 3 bases short and J 6 bases short, with 5 bases between. The CDR3 bases are TGTGCCAGCAGCTTCTGGCCCGGGGAGCTGTTTTTT. Its protein is CASSFWPGELFF.

V usage is TRBV7-2 and J usage is TRBJ1-5, with D tentatively TRBD1 (5 bases). The V gene lost 1 base and the J gene lost 6 bases, with 13 bases spanning the gap. The CDR3 covers 15 residues. Germline CDR1 is SGHTA and CDR2 is FQGNSA. The CDR3 DNA is TGTGCCAGCAGCTTAGGAAGGAGTGGGGGTCAGCCCCAGCATTTT. Translating it yields CASSLGRSGGQPQHF.

This clonotype has ten or more counts. The chain recombines TRBV3-1 with TRBJ2-7; D may match TRBD1 or TRBD2 (5 bases each). CDR1 LGHDT and CDR2 YNNKEL come from the germline V gene (reference sequence). This CDR3 is 18 amino acids long. V was cut by 2 bases and J by 5 bases, with 25 bases left in between. The DNA of the CDR3 is TGTGCCAGCAGCCAAAGATTCCGGGATGTAGGGACGGGCCACGAGCAGTACTTC. It specifies CASSQRFRDVGTGHEQYF.

This clonotype was seen many times. The gene calls are TRBV6-5 and TRBJ2-3, with 8 bases fitting TRBD1. CDR1 and CDR2 from the germline V gene are MNHEY and SVGAGI. V lost 7 bases to trimming and J lost 6 bases; unmatched junction nucleotides: 6. CDR3 size: 13 residues. The CDR3 coding sequence is TGTGCCAGCACCTTGTCAGGGGGCGATACGCAGTATTTT. Residues: CASTLSGGDTQYF.

This clonotype has just a few counts. This rearrangement joins TRBV7-3 to TRBJ2-7; the match to TRBD1 covers 11 bases. Germline V CDR1 and CDR2: SGHTA, FQGTGA. The V and J ends lost 0 bases and 2 bases, in that order; junction bases with no gene match: 9. The CDR3 loop spans 18 amino acids. CDR3: CASSLTRPGQGVAYEQYF. The CDR3 nucleotides read TGTGCCAGCAGCTTAACTAGACCGGGACAGGGGGTCGCCTACGAGCAGTACTTC.

The chain uses TRBV12-3 or TRBV12-4 and TRBJ2-7; D is possibly TRBD2 (6 bases). Trimming cost V 2 bases and J 7 bases, with 12 bases left between them. CDR3 length equals 13 residues. The CDR3 DNA reads as TGTGCCAGCAGTTTATCCTTGGCGGGAGAGCAGTACGTC. Translation: CASSLSLAGEQYV.

As DNA, the CDR3 is TGCGCCAGCAGCAACAGGGGAGGAAATGAAAAACTGTTTTTT. Translating gives CASSNRGGNEKLFF. The chain carries TRBV5-1 and TRBJ1-4, with 7 positions matching TRBD1. The CDR3 has 14 amino acids. The germline V gene has CDR1 SGHRS and CDR2 YFSETQ. With 4 bases clipped from V and 5 bases from J, the junction kept 5 bases outside the gene matches.

In its sample, this clonotype was seen a few times. V gene TRBV20-1 combines with J gene TRBJ1-1; a weak D match, TRBD1 (5 bases). This CDR3 has 11 amino acids. Germline-derived CDR1 and CDR2 are DFQATT and SNEGSKA (reference sequence). CDR3 protein: CRGQGEPEAFF. DNA of the CDR3: TGCAGGGGGCAGGGAGAGCCTGAAGCTTTCTTT.

About this clonotype: A much bigger clone sits one base away, suggesting this may be a read error. This chain connects TRBV12-3 or TRBV12-4 to TRBJ1-5; 10 positions agree with TRBD1. This CDR3 contains 15 residues. After removal of 5 bases from V and 2 bases from J, the junction contained 3 bases not matched to a gene. The CDR3 loop is CASSTGTGGNQPQHF. The CDR3 nucleotides are TGTGCCAGCAGTACCGGGACAGGGGGCAATCAGCCCCAGCATTTT.

This clonotype was observed many times. CDR3 in DNA: TGCGCCAGCAGCTTAGGGCCAGGGGGCCTGACGAACACTGAAGCTTTCTTT. This gives the protein CASSLGPGGLTNTEAFF. This rearrangement joins TRBV5-1 to TRBJ1-1, with TRBD1 matching 8 bases. The CDR3 has 17 residues. The V gene's germline CDR1 is SGHRS and CDR2 YFSETQ. The trim removed 2 bases at V and 1 base at J, leaving 10 bases unmatched.

This clonotype was picked up a small number of times. This sequence joins TRBV6-5 and TRBJ1-5, with D possibly TRBD1 on 6 matching bases. The germline V and J ends were trimmed by 4 bases and 2 bases, with 12 bases remaining between them. Germline assignment: CDR1 MNHEY and CDR2 SVGAGI. The CDR3 extends over 15 amino acids. CDR3 sequence: CASSLGQRGNQPQHF. The CDR3 DNA follows: TGTGCCAGCAGTTTAGGACAGCGGGGCAATCAGCCCCAGCATTTT.

This clonotype occurred many times. The chain has TRBV7-3 and TRBJ1-4; the D is unclear. Germline-derived CDR1 and CDR2 are SGHTA and FQGTGA. This CDR3 contains 13 residues. V lost 5 bases and J lost 8, with 12 bases in between. CDR3 sequence reads: CASSAQKGEKLFF. In DNA, the CDR3 is TGTGCCAGCAGCGCCCAAAAAGGGGAAAAACTGTTTTTT. Combining the CDR3 with reference TRBV7-3 and TRBJ1-4 gives the whole variable domain GAGVSQTPSNKVTEKGKYVELRCDPISGHTALYWYRQSLGQGPEFLIYFQGTGAADDSGLPNDRFFAVRPEGSVSTLKIQRTERGDSAVYLCASSAQKGEKLFFGSGTQLSVL.

The chain joins TRBV27 to TRBJ2-7; D may correspond to TRBD1 or TRBD2 (5 bases each). The CDR3 contains 14 residues. V shed 6 bases and J shed 1 base, with 13 bases lying between them. CDR1 MNHEY and CDR2 SMNVEV come from the germline V gene (reference sequence). CDR3: CASSPGRMSYEQYF. CDR3 in DNA: TGTGCCAGCAGCCCGGGACGGATGTCCTACGAGCAGTACTTC.

The genes are TRBV7-2 and TRBJ2-3; 9 bases map to TRBD2. In germline, CDR1 is SGHTA, CDR2 FQGNSA. V lost 2 bases, J lost 7 bases, and 7 bases stayed unmatched. The CDR3 spans 15 residues. CDR3 protein: CASSLYGGGANTQYF. The CDR3 DNA follows: TGTGCCAGCAGCTTATACGGCGGGGGGGCAAATACGCAGTATTTT.

The genes are TRBV4-2 and TRBJ1-2, with TRBD1 as a possible D gene (5 bases). V gave up 0 bases and J gave up 8 bases, with 13 bases separating them. This CDR3 has 14 amino acids. Germline V gene lookup returns CDR1 LGHNA and CDR2 YNFKEQ. CDR3 amino acids: CASSQEWDDGGYTF. The CDR3 DNA reads TGTGCCAGCAGCCAAGAGTGGGACGACGGCGGCTACACCTTC.

The chain combines TRBV11-2 with TRBJ1-6; D is undetermined. This CDR3 has 19 residues. V was shortened by 5 bases and J by 1 base, with 21 bases between the two germline ends. The V gene's germline CDR1 is SGHAT and CDR2 FQNNGV. The CDR3 bases are TGTGCCAGCAGCCCCCGGGGTCTAGCTGCGGAGTCCTATAATTCACCCCTCCACTTT. Residues: CASSPRGLAAESYNSPLHF. Filled out from reference TRBV11-2 and TRBJ1-6, the complete variable domain reads EAGVAQSPRYKIIEKRQSVAFWCNPISGHATLYWYQQILGQGPKLLIQFQNNGVVDDSQLPKDRFSAERLKGVDSTLKIQPAKLEDSAVYLCASSPRGLAAESYNSPLHFGNGTRLTVT.

This clonotype was seen a handful of times. V gene TRBV7-2 combines with J gene TRBJ2-1; D perhaps matches TRBD2 (5 bases). Trimming removed 6 bases from V and 4 bases from J, with 7 bases in between. CDR1 and CDR2 from the germline V gene are SGHTA and FQGNSA. The CDR3 runs 12 residues. Written as DNA, the CDR3 is TGTGCCAGCAGAGCGGCTTACAATGAGCAGTTCTTC. Translation gives CASRAAYNEQFF.